Below are 7 T cell receptor beta chains sequenced from a single sample in a study of beta chain features in type 1 diabetes. Points from the study as a whole: For Type 1 diabetes patients, all four CD4+ subsets carried TCRB CDR3s that were moderately but significantly shorter.

What was sequenced were expressed TCRB transcripts, since all of the isolated RNA had been reverse transcribed. Generated by immunoSEQ multiplex PCR, the TCRdb table keeps only in-frame clones and is missing some. This table has under 400,000 clones, around 12% appearing once. No cognate antigen is known for these TCRs. The material sequenced was naive CD4+ T cells from blood. The receptors originated from a woman between 18 and 30 years old with type 1 diabetes.

This clone was detected a few times. This chain uses TRBV6-4 with TRBJ2-3, with TRBD2 matching 13 bases. The length of the CDR3 is 14 residues. V trimming: 5 bases; J trimming: 5 bases; junction bases outside the gene matches: 1. Per germline, CDR1 MRHNA and CDR2 SNTAGT. CDR3 DNA sequence: TGTGCCAGCAGTCGGACTAGCGGGAGAGATACGCAGTATTTT. Translating gives CASSRTSGRDTQYF.

The chain employs TRBV7-9 and TRBJ2-3, with D possibly TRBD1 on 6 matching bases. V was clipped by 10 bases and J by 8 bases, with 13 bases between them. The CDR3 sequence is 11 residues long. Germline V CDR1 and CDR2: SEHNR, FQNEAQ (reference sequence). The CDR3 nucleotides are TGTGCCACCCATCGGGACACTACGCAGTATTTT. Translating it yields CATHRDTTQYF.

The chain carries TRBV2 and TRBJ2-7, with a weak D call TRBD1 (5 bases). Trimming left V 6 bases short and J 0 bases short, with 6 bases between. The CDR3 consists of 12 residues. Germline CDR1 SNHLY, CDR2 FYNNEI. In nucleotides, the CDR3 is TGTGCCAGCAGACAGGACTCCTACGAGCAGTACTTC. This translates into CASRQDSYEQYF.

This clone was counted between two and nine times. The rearrangement joins TRBV2 to TRBJ1-6, with TRBD1 matching 10 bases. The trim removed 7 bases at V and 5 bases at J, leaving 11 bases unmatched. Looked up from germline, CDR1 is SNHLY and CDR2 is FYNNEI. The CDR3 runs 17 residues. The CDR3 is CASTRRTGGTDNSPLHF. The CDR3 DNA is TGTGCCAGCACCCGCCGGACAGGGGGTACTGATAATTCACCCCTCCACTTT.

The genes are TRBV18 and TRBJ2-1; 8 positions agree with TRBD2. The CDR3 runs 15 residues. J lost 6 bases, V lost 1 base, and 5 bases had no gene match. CDR1 is KGHSH, CDR2 LQKENI, per germline. The CDR3: CASSPRTGGPNEQFF. CDR3 coding DNA: TGTGCCAGCTCACCACGGACGGGAGGGCCCAATGAGCAGTTCTTC.

This chain links TRBV13 with TRBJ1-1; D gene uncertain. V dropped 4 bases and J dropped 1 base, with 10 bases sitting between them. Germline V CDR1 and CDR2: PRHDT, FYEKMQ (reference sequence). The CDR3 totals 14 residues. The CDR3 DNA follows: TGTGCCAGCAGCTCAGTCCCCAAGAACACTGAAGCTTTCTTT. It specifies CASSSVPKNTEAFF.

V and J are TRBV2 and TRBJ1-4; D call uncertain. The CDR3 has 17 residues. The V gene's germline CDR1 is SNHLY and CDR2 FYNNEI. Trimming pared 5 bases from V and 3 bases from J, leaving 19 bases between. The CDR3 here is CASSPKGGLMANEKLFF. CDR3 nucleotide sequence: TGTGCCAGCAGTCCCAAAGGTGGGCTTATGGCTAATGAAAAACTGTTTTTT.